Here is one TCR beta chain with its context. Data came from immunoSEQ multiplex PCR; TCRdb stores just in-frame clones and leaves some out. The table has around 300,000 clones, about nine tenths seen once. The CDR3 runs to 15 residues. V was pared by 7 bases and J by 0 bases, with 7 bases of the junction left unmatched. Germline CDR1 MNHEY, CDR2 SVGAGI. These data come from a study of Ad26.COV2.S vaccination and SARS-CoV-2 variants. Treatment meaning: roughly 18 received Ad26.COV2.S at low or high dose, single or two shots; about 5 received placebo; per-sample allocation not given. Vaccine and placebo recipients were sampled on day 63 after the first injection. Participants' vaccine, an Ad26 vector, delivered Wuhan-strain SARS-CoV-2 spike.

The rearrangement joins TRBV6-5 to TRBJ2-5; 8 bases map to TRBD1. This TCR was sampled from a person aged 18-60 years who received the Ad26.COV2.S COVID-19 vaccine or a placebo. The specimen was peripheral blood, collected in a trial of Ad26.COV2.S vaccine versus placebo. This CDR3 reads CASTGGGRYQETQYF. The CDR3 DNA follows: TGTGCCAGCACAGGGGGCGGAAGGTACCAAGAGACCCAGTACTTC.